This T cell receptor beta chain was captured in a study of blood T cell repertoires in COVID-19. The cohort comprised adults aged about 18 to 90 years residing in 20 to 25 US areas. Participants' reported clinical history set cohort assignment. Only in-frame clones appear in the TCRdb table, and some are missing; sequencing was by immunoSEQ multiplex PCR. The sample has around 280,000 clones, roughly 90% seen once. Worth noting for this clone: Germline is not matched at one junction end, which may reflect a read error.

CDR1 LNHDA and CDR2 SQIVND come from the germline V gene (reference sequence). CDR3 length: 13 amino acids. The receptor comes from a woman between 18 and 29 years old with acute COVID-19. The chain employs TRBV19 and TRBJ2-3; 8 nucleotides match TRBD1. Sequenced input: PBMCs or T cells enriched from blood (not recorded which). CDR3 coding DNA: TGTGCCAGTCGTATGGACAGGGAGGATACGCAGTATTTT. It yields the protein CASRMDREDTQYF.